A single sample gave rise to the 30 T cell receptor beta chains below, sequenced in a study of OX40 agonist ivuxolimab in advanced cancers. This table comes from immunoSEQ multiplex PCR, and its TCRdb copy is limited to in-frame clones, with some not included. The data contain 60,000 or so clones, over 80% of them seen just once; the ten biggest clones take up over 4%. Sequenced here: CD4+ or CD8+ T cells sorted from blood, sampled in a trial of the OX40 agonist ivuxolimab. The receptors originated from an adult with an advanced solid tumor such as melanoma, head and neck, liver or kidney cancer.

The chain is built from TRBV19 and TRBJ1-1, with 8 nucleotides matching TRBD1. Trimming took 4 bases from V and 4 from J; bases not matched to a gene: 8. Germline CDR1 LNHDA, CDR2 SQIVND (reference sequence). The CDR3 is 15 amino acids. The CDR3 region is CASSTYQGAGTEAFF. In DNA form, the CDR3 reads TGTGCCAGTAGTACCTACCAGGGGGCGGGCACTGAAGCTTTCTTT.

V gene TRBV10-2 combines with J gene TRBJ1-2, with D tentatively TRBD1 (5 bases). The germline V gene encodes CDR1 WSHSY and CDR2 SAAADI. The CDR3 is 13 residues long. Trimming shortened V by 3 bases and J by 4 bases, and 9 bases separated the two germline ends. CDR3 nucleotide sequence: TGCGCCAGCAGTGAAGGGGCAGCCTATGGCTACACCTTC. This translates into CASSEGAAYGYTF.

Turning to this clone: This same CDR3 is encoded by further DNA sequences in the sample. The rearrangement uses TRBV25-1 and TRBJ1-1, with D maybe TRBD1 (6 bases). CDR1 and CDR2 (germline): MGHDK, SYGVNS. The CDR3 is made up of 13 amino acids. Trimming cost V 3 bases and J 5 bases, with 10 bases left between them. This chain's CDR3 is CASSETGGTEAFF. The CDR3, as DNA: TGTGCCAGCAGTGAGACAGGAGGGACTGAAGCTTTCTTT.

This clone was picked up one time. The chain is built from TRBV5-5 and TRBJ2-2; 9 bases agree with TRBD2. V gave up 1 base and J gave up 5 bases; unmatched junction bases: 6. This CDR3 spans 16 amino acids. Germline V gene sequence: CDR1 SGHKS, CDR2 YYEKEE (reference sequence). CDR3 amino acids: CASSLSLAGPTGELFF. The CDR3 DNA reads TGTGCCAGCAGCTTGAGTCTAGCGGGACCTACCGGGGAGCTGTTTTTT.

V is TRBV6-5 and J is TRBJ2-6; a weak D match, TRBD2 (5 bases). Germline CDR1 and CDR2: MNHEY and SVGAGI. The CDR3 runs 14 residues. V was clipped by 4 bases and J by 2 bases, with 6 bases between them. The CDR3 is CASSSRAGANVLTF. The CDR3 DNA follows: TGTGCCAGCAGTTCGAGGGCTGGGGCCAACGTCCTGACTTTC.

The gene calls are TRBV18 and TRBJ2-2; D is unclear. The CDR3 consists of 16 residues. Germline lookup yields CDR1 KGHSH and CDR2 LQKENI. V was shortened by 3 bases and J by 7 bases, with 18 bases between the two germline ends. The CDR3 region is CASSPFGPPSDGELFF. DNA for the CDR3: TGTGCCAGCTCACCCTTCGGCCCCCCTTCGGACGGGGAGCTGTTTTTT.

This chain connects TRBV28 to TRBJ2-4; D perhaps matches TRBD2 (6 bases). Germline CDR1 and CDR2: MDHEN and SYDVKM. This CDR3 spans 15 amino acids. V lost 4 bases and J 6 bases, leaving 16 bases between the germline ends. In DNA, the CDR3 is TGTGCCAGCAGTTCATGGGCGGGACTCTCAAACATTCAGTACTTC. It encodes CASSSWAGLSNIQYF.

This clone appeared once. V is TRBV19 and J is TRBJ2-6; D might be TRBD1 or TRBD2, each matching 5 bases. Germline V CDR1 and CDR2: LNHDA, SQIVND (reference sequence). This CDR3 is built from 17 residues. Trimming left V 6 bases short and J 0 bases short, with 15 bases between. CDR3 protein: CASRRGAGSSGANVLTF. DNA of the CDR3: TGTGCCAGTAGACGAGGGGCGGGTAGCTCTGGGGCCAACGTCCTGACTTTC. Together with reference TRBV19 and TRBJ2-6, the CDR3 gives the full variable domain: DGGITQSPKYLFRKEGQNVTLSCEQNLNHDAMYWYRQDPGQGLRLIYYSQIVNDFQKGDIAEGYSVSREKKESFPLTVTSAQKNPTAFYLCASRRGAGSSGANVLTFGAGSRLTVL.

This chain links TRBV7-9 with TRBJ1-5; D remains ambiguous. Trimming removed 1 base from V and 2 bases from J, with 6 bases in between. Germline lookup yields CDR1 SEHNR and CDR2 FQNEAQ (reference sequence). The CDR3 has 14 amino acids. The CDR3 reads CASSLGQGNQPQHF. In nucleotides, the CDR3 is TGTGCCAGCAGCTTAGGGCAGGGCAATCAGCCCCAGCATTTT.

This clone has a single count. The gene calls are TRBV29-1 and TRBJ1-2, with TRBD1 identical over 8 bases. The CDR3 is 13 residues long. J was trimmed by 5 bases and V by 6 bases; bases with no gene match: 8. Per germline, CDR1 SQVTM and CDR2 ANQGSEA. The CDR3 loop reads CSVQARGRYGYTF. The CDR3 bases are TGCAGCGTACAGGCCAGGGGGCGGTATGGCTACACCTTC.

The V and J genes are TRBV5-4 and TRBJ1-1; TRBD1 aligns across 7 bases. After removal of 0 bases from V and 1 base from J, the junction contained 0 bases not matched to a gene. The CDR3 is 14 residues long. Germline lookup yields CDR1 SGHNT and CDR2 YYREEE (reference sequence). The CDR3 DNA reads as TGTGCCAGCAGCTTGGGGGACAGGAACACTGAAGCTTTCTTT. Translation gives CASSLGDRNTEAFF.

This chain connects TRBV7-9 to TRBJ2-3; D gene unclear. From germline, CDR1 is SEHNR and CDR2 FQNEAQ (reference sequence). Trimming took 2 bases from V and 0 from J, leaving 9 bases between them. The CDR3 loop spans 15 amino acids. Here the CDR3 reads CASSLMGASTDTQYF. In DNA form, the CDR3 reads TGTGCCAGCAGCTTAATGGGTGCTAGCACAGATACGCAGTATTTT.

The CDR3 DNA sequence: TGTGCCAGCAGCCCAATTGACCGACATATCAACTATGGCTACACCTTC. Residues: CASSPIDRHINYGYTF. This chain joins TRBV5-5 and TRBJ1-2; D remains unclear. V lost 4 bases and J lost 2, with 18 bases in between. Germline CDR1 and CDR2: SGHKS and YYEKEE (reference sequence). The CDR3 has 16 amino acids.

The chain has TRBV7-9 and TRBJ2-2; D unresolved. This CDR3 contains 15 residues. Per the germline V gene, CDR1 is SEHNR and CDR2 is FQNEAQ (reference sequence). Trimming stripped 1 base from V and 6 bases from J, with 12 bases between. The CDR3 region has the DNA TGTGCCAGCAGCTTAGAGGCCCTTGGGGCCGGGGAGCTGTTTTTT. It specifies CASSLEALGAGELFF.

The chain recombines TRBV7-9 with TRBJ2-5; 10 nucleotides agree with TRBD1. Germline assignment: CDR1 SEHNR and CDR2 FQNEAQ (reference sequence). The J segment lost 4 bases and the V segment lost 5 bases, leaving 10 bases of the junction unmatched. CDR3 length equals 16 residues. CDR3 in amino acids: CASSAPGTGDRETQYF. The CDR3 region has the DNA TGTGCCAGCAGCGCCCCCGGGACAGGGGATAGAGAGACCCAGTACTTC.

The genes are TRBV5-4 and TRBJ2-3, with D possibly TRBD2 on 6 matching bases. The V gene lost 0 bases and the J gene lost 0 bases, with 11 bases spanning the gap. Germline V CDR1 and CDR2: SGHNT, YYREEE (reference sequence). The CDR3 sequence is 16 residues long. The DNA of the CDR3 is TGTGCCAGCAGCTTGGATGCGGGGATAAGCACAGATACGCAGTATTTT. Amino acids: CASSLDAGISTDTQYF.

V gene TRBV7-9 combines with J gene TRBJ1-5, with D hard to call. CDR1 SEHNR and CDR2 FQNEAQ come from the germline V gene (reference sequence). V gave up 5 bases and J gave up 4 bases, with 15 bases separating them. This CDR3 has 15 amino acids. The CDR3 reads CASSPLGSGNQPQHF. As DNA, the CDR3 is TGTGCCAGCAGCCCGCTCGGATCGGGAAATCAGCCCCAGCATTTT.

This clone occurred a few times. The chain combines TRBV18 with TRBJ2-2, with 7 positions matching TRBD1. The CDR3 is 18 amino acids. Germline V CDR1 and CDR2: KGHSH, LQKENI. The J segment lost 3 bases and the V segment lost 8 bases, leaving 18 bases of the junction unmatched. The CDR3 sequence: CASTTGGIRQGHTGELFF. The CDR3 region has the DNA TGTGCCAGCACGACAGGCGGTATAAGACAGGGACACACCGGGGAGCTGTTTTTT.

The J gene is TRBJ1-2, the V gene TRBV11-2, with a tentative D call TRBD1 (5 bases). Trimming left V 2 bases short and J 6 bases short, with 13 bases between. The CDR3 extends over 14 amino acids. CDR1 is SGHAT, CDR2 FQNNGV, per germline. CDR3 in amino acids: CASSLLAGVDGYTF. The DNA of the CDR3 is TGTGCCAGCAGCTTATTAGCGGGGGTAGATGGCTACACCTTC.

This rearrangement joins TRBV2 to TRBJ2-1; D may be TRBD1 (6 bases). V was cut by 2 bases and J by 7 bases, with 9 bases left in between. Germline V gene data show CDR1 as SNHLY and CDR2 as FYNNEI. This CDR3 is built from 13 residues. CDR3 bases: TGTGCCAGCAGTGAACAGGGGTCGAATGAGCAGTTCTTC. Protein sequence: CASSEQGSNEQFF.

The rearrangement links TRBV13 to TRBJ2-3; D is ambiguous. CDR3 length: 13 residues. Per germline, CDR1 PRHDT and CDR2 FYEKMQ (reference sequence). The germline V and J ends were trimmed by 0 bases and 2 bases, with 3 bases remaining between them. CDR3 sequence (DNA): TGTGCCAGCAGCTTAGGTGCCACAGATACGCAGTATTTT. This gives the protein CASSLGATDTQYF.

This rearrangement joins TRBV11-3 to TRBJ2-1; 8 bases agree with TRBD2. Germline loops: CDR1 SGHNT, CDR2 YENEEA. V gave up 3 bases and J gave up 5 bases; unmatched junction bases: 3. The CDR3 totals 14 residues. CDR3 DNA sequence: TGTGCCAGCAGCTTGGCGGGAGGTAACAATGAGCAGTTCTTC. Translating gives CASSLAGGNNEQFF.

This chain uses TRBV5-1 with TRBJ2-1, with unresolved D. The CDR3 loop spans 13 amino acids. The V end was cut by 0 bases, the J end by 1 base, with 2 bases between. Germline values: CDR1 SGHRS, CDR2 YFSETQ. The CDR3 loop is CASSLVSYNEQFF. The CDR3 DNA reads as TGCGCCAGCAGCTTGGTGTCCTACAATGAGCAGTTCTTC. The complete variable domain, with remaining parts taken from reference TRBV5-1 and TRBJ2-1, reads KAGVTQTPRYLIKTRGQQVTLSCSPISGHRSVSWYQQTPGQGLQFLFEYFSETQRNKGNFPGRFSGRQFSNSRSEMNVSTLELGDSALYLCASSLVSYNEQFFGPGTRLTVL.

The chain couples TRBV2 to TRBJ2-2, with D possibly TRBD1 on 5 matching bases. The CDR3 sequence is 14 residues long. Germline-derived CDR1 and CDR2 are SNHLY and FYNNEI. V dropped 6 bases and J dropped 1 base, with 9 bases sitting between them. The CDR3 here is CASSATENTGELFF. As DNA, the CDR3 is TGTGCCAGCAGCGCGACAGAGAACACCGGGGAGCTGTTTTTT.

This sequence joins TRBV28 and TRBJ1-1, with D hard to call. V lost 10 bases and J lost 11, with 23 bases in between. Germline CDR1 is MDHEN and CDR2 is SYDVKM. The CDR3 is 13 residues long. In DNA form, the CDR3 reads TGTGCCACCGCACTTGTTGGGGAATGGGAGGCTTTCTTT. Its translation is CATALVGEWEAFF.

V usage is TRBV20-1 and J usage is TRBJ2-2; D may correspond to TRBD1 or TRBD2 (5 bases each). Trimming removed 6 bases at V and 4 bases at J, with 6 bases between. The CDR3 length is 11 residues. CDR1 is DFQATT, CDR2 SNEGSKA, per germline (reference sequence). CDR3 region: CSARGTGELFF. The CDR3 DNA reads TGCAGTGCGAGGGGCACCGGGGAGCTGTTTTTT.

CDR3 residues: CASSLPGREQYF. CDR3 DNA: TGTGCCAGCAGCCTGCCCGGACGAGAGCAGTACTTC. V and J are TRBV27 and TRBJ2-7; D remains ambiguous. Germline lookup yields CDR1 MNHEY and CDR2 SMNVEV (reference sequence). The CDR3 totals 12 residues. V was clipped by 6 bases and J by 7 bases, with 13 bases between them.

The chain links TRBV6-5 to TRBJ2-1; 9 nucleotides align to TRBD1. The V and J ends lost 2 bases and 6 bases, in that order; junction bases with no gene match: 5. The CDR3 extends over 15 amino acids. Looked up from germline, CDR1 is MNHEY and CDR2 is SVGAGI. CDR3 in amino acids: CASSYARDRVNEQFF. The CDR3 DNA reads as TGTGCCAGCAGTTACGCCCGGGACAGGGTCAATGAGCAGTTCTTC.

This clone was picked up one time. Germline and junction disagree at one end, which may indicate a read error. The chain joins TRBV5-1 to TRBJ2-6; D gene ambiguous. The germline gives CDR1 SGHRS, CDR2 YFSETQ. CDR3 length equals 16 residues. The CDR3 sequence is CASSLDSPSRANVLTF. The CDR3 DNA is TGCGCCAGCAGCTTGGACAGCCCCTCTCGGGCCAACGTCCTGACTTTC.

CDR3 nucleotide sequence: TGTGCCAGTAGTACCCTGGGCCAGGGGGTCTATGGCTACACCTTC. It codes for CASSTLGQGVYGYTF. The chain couples TRBV19 to TRBJ1-2, with 7 bases fitting TRBD1. V was pared by 4 bases and J by 4 bases, with 9 bases of the junction left unmatched. Germline CDR1 and CDR2: LNHDA and SQIVND (reference sequence). The CDR3 contains 15 residues. The whole variable domain, filled in from reference TRBV19 and TRBJ1-2, reads DGGITQSPKYLFRKEGQNVTLSCEQNLNHDAMYWYRQDPGQGLRLIYYSQIVNDFQKGDIAEGYSVSREKKESFPLTVTSAQKNPTAFYLCASSTLGQGVYGYTFGSGTRLTVV.